This T cell receptor beta chain was recovered during a study of blood T cell repertoires in COVID-19. Study overall: T cells, B-cell-depleted T cells, or PBMCs provided the cDNA or gDNA that served as material.

Per germline, CDR1 MNHEY and CDR2 SVGAGI. The V end lost 2 bases, the J end lost 5 bases, and 19 bases lay between the germline ends. This CDR3 has 16 residues. In Seattle, patients joined the study during active infection and were tracked longitudinally. Per the authors' pipeline: Estimates of nucleated cell counts were drawn from the amplification of reference gene primers. Sequenced by immunoSEQ multiplex PCR; TCRdb stores in-frame clones only, minus some. Clone size and V and J calls were adopted from that table, with D and trimming inferred from the DNA. The sample lists about 330,000 clones, roughly 90% occurring once.

The genes are TRBV6-5 and TRBJ2-7; maybe TRBD2 (7 bases). The TCR was taken from a man aged 25-40 years with COVID-19, enrolled during active disease. Sequencing was performed on peripheral blood. The CDR3 nucleotides read TGTGCCAGCAGTTACCGATCCCGGGGGGCGTGGGACGAGCAGTACTTC. Translating gives CASSYRSRGAWDEQYF.